This T cell receptor beta chain was obtained from a study of HIV-infected patients and healthy controls. Whole-study findings and limits: During therapy, HIV-associated CDR3s fell significantly in frequency, while CMV-associated CDR3s did not change significantly.

Reverse transcription used around 500 ng RNA and constant-region primers for alpha and beta. Separate chain-specific third strand synthesis with multiplexing indices produced the alpha and beta libraries. One primer pair amplified all rearrangements per chain; each cDNA got molecular barcodes. The cDNA received a 5' RACE adapter containing a random hexamer plus an SP2 sequencing primer site. TCRdb recomputed calls from the 5' RACE reads with MiXCR, one row per CDR3 protein. The profile shows under 10,000 distinct CDR3 sequences, 5% to 6.5% of them singletons. This clonotype was counted many times. Its antigen is not identified. All unsorted peripheral T cells were captured because whole blood was used without fractionation. Peripheral blood, around 2.5 ml, was drawn for RNA extraction. V was clipped by 3 bases and J by 3 bases; unmatched bases: 10. Germline V CDR1 and CDR2: GTSNPN, SVGIG (reference sequence). This CDR3 region has 16 residues.

The rearrangement links TRBV30 to TRBJ2-1; 8 bases agree with TRBD2. This clonotype was obtained from an adult with HIV infection. The sample was blood, taken before antiretroviral therapy. The CDR3 loop is CAWRRGALMNYNEQFF. The CDR3, as DNA: TGTGCCTGGAGGCGGGGGGCCCTAATGAACTACAATGAGCAGTTCTTC.